A selection of T cell receptor beta chains follows, all from one sample in a study of cytomegalovirus exposure and HLA in healthy donors. TCRdb keeps only in-frame clones here, not all; method: immunoSEQ multiplex PCR. Seen here are 140,000 or so clones, roughly 74% observed once, and the top ten hold 2% to 3%. Sample: PBMCs. The receptors shown here come from a woman in her late teens or twenties in good health and CMV-seropositive. CDR3s include the opening cysteine and the closing phenylalanine or tryptophan. Each record gives: V gene, J gene, clone size, D gene, CDR3 protein, CDR3 DNA. D genes are given only for firm matches. Clone size is given for some rows only: seen once, a few or many times, or a class if the clone is expanded.

V: TRBV5-6
J: TRBJ1-1
size: -
D: -
CDR3: CASIEAGGVNTEAFF
DNA: TGTGCCAGCATCGAAGCTGGGGGGGTGAACACTGAAGCTTTCTTT

V: TRBV30
J: TRBJ1-1
size: once
D: -
CDR3: CACQDNTEAFF
DNA: TGTGCCTGTCAGGATAACACTGAAGCTTTCTTT

V: TRBV5-6
J: TRBJ1-1
size: -
D: -
CDR3: CASSLQMNTEAFF
DNA: TGTGCCAGCAGCTTGCAAATGAACACTGAAGCTTTCTTT

V: TRBV7-9
J: TRBJ2-7
size: -
D: -
CDR3: CASSYTYEQYF
DNA: TGTGCCAGCAGCTATACCTACGAGCAGTACTTC

V: TRBV7-6
J: TRBJ1-1
size: -
D: TRBD1
CDR3: CASSLTGGSYTEAFF
DNA: TGTGCCAGCAGCTTAACAGGGGGCTCGTACACTGAAGCTTTCTTT

V: TRBV7-8
J: TRBJ2-5
size: few
D: -
CDR3: CASSRHTGTQETQYF
DNA: TGTGCCAGCAGCCGGCATACCGGGACTCAAGAGACCCAGTACTTC

V: TRBV27
J: TRBJ1-1
size: once
D: TRBD1
CDR3: CASSLSWGQGLTEAFF
DNA: TGTGCCAGCAGTTTATCGTGGGGACAGGGTCTTACTGAAGCTTTCTTT

V: TRBV5-1
J: TRBJ2-1
size: few
D: TRBD1
CDR3: CASSPDRVYEQFF
DNA: TGCGCCAGCAGCCCGGACAGGGTCTATGAGCAGTTCTTC

V: TRBV4-2
J: TRBJ2-5
size: -
D: -
CDR3: CASSQGAAGAQETQYF
DNA: TGTGCCAGCAGCCAAGGCGCCGCGGGGGCCCAAGAGACCCAGTACTTC

V: TRBV18
J: TRBJ2-6
size: -
D: -
CDR3: CASSPQGFISSGANVLTF
DNA: TGTGCCAGCTCACCACAGGGGTTCATAAGCTCTGGGGCCAACGTCCTGACTTTC

V: TRBV19
J: TRBJ1-5
size: -
D: TRBD1
CDR3: CASRSDRDYYSNQPQHF
DNA: TGTGCCAGTCGCTCGGACAGGGATTATTATAGCAATCAGCCCCAGCATTTT

V: TRBV4-3
J: TRBJ2-7
size: few
D: -
CDR3: CASSAQPGHSYEQYF
DNA: TGCGCCAGCAGCGCTCAACCGGGACACTCCTACGAGCAGTACTTC

V: TRBV4-1
J: TRBJ2-6
size: -
D: -
CDR3: CASSQSRTAGANVLTF
DNA: TGCGCCAGCAGCCAGTCAAGGACTGCTGGGGCCAACGTCCTGACTTTC

V: TRBV9
J: TRBJ1-5
size: few
D: -
CDR3: CASSVGSGNQPQHF
DNA: TGTGCCAGCAGCGTAGGCAGTGGCAATCAGCCCCAGCATTTT

V: TRBV6-1
J: TRBJ1-2
size: -
D: -
CDR3: CASSDAGAAYGYTF
DNA: TGTGCCAGCAGCGACGCGGGGGCAGCCTATGGCTACACCTTC

V: TRBV6-4
J: TRBJ2-1
size: -
D: TRBD2
CDR3: CASSQGLVDEQFF
DNA: TGTGCCAGCAGTCAAGGACTAGTCGATGAGCAGTTCTTC

V: TRBV4-1
J: TRBJ2-1
size: -
D: TRBD2
CDR3: CASSQEMAGGSYNEQFF
DNA: TGCGCCAGCAGCCAAGAGATGGCGGGGGGCTCCTACAATGAGCAGTTCTTC

V: TRBV5-1
J: TRBJ2-7
size: -
D: TRBD1
CDR3: CASSPGQGYTYEQYF
DNA: TGCGCCAGCAGCCCGGGACAGGGATATACCTACGAGCAGTACTTC

V: TRBV11-2
J: TRBJ2-2
size: -
D: TRBD2
CDR3: CASFWRGGLNTGELFF
DNA: TGTGCCAGCTTTTGGCGGGGGGGCCTGAACACCGGGGAGCTGTTTTTT

V: TRBV18
J: TRBJ1-4
size: -
D: TRBD1
CDR3: CASSPSGQGLSLFF
DNA: TGTGCCAGCTCACCATCGGGACAGGGGTTGTCACTGTTTTTT

V: TRBV11-2
J: TRBJ2-7
size: -
D: -
CDR3: CASSLDPAYEQYF
DNA: TGTGCCAGCAGCTTAGACCCCGCCTACGAGCAGTACTTC

V: TRBV7-2
J: TRBJ1-2
size: -
D: -
CDR3: CASSLHAELYGYTF
DNA: TGTGCCAGCAGCTTACACGCGGAGCTCTATGGCTACACCTTC

V: TRBV10-3
J: TRBJ2-1
size: -
D: TRBD2
CDR3: CAISERAGGNNEQFF
DNA: TGTGCCATCAGTGAACGGGCGGGGGGGAACAATGAGCAGTTCTTC

V: TRBV15
J: TRBJ1-5
size: -
D: TRBD1
CDR3: CATSRDYRGTTQPQHF
DNA: TGTGCCACCAGCAGAGATTACAGGGGGACCACTCAGCCCCAGCATTTT

V: TRBV2
J: TRBJ1-2
size: -
D: -
CDR3: CASSPGHDNYGYTF
DNA: TGTGCCAGCAGCCCCGGACACGATAACTATGGCTACACCTTC

V: TRBV19
J: TRBJ1-1
size: -
D: -
CDR3: CASSTDYLGDTEAFF
DNA: TGTGCCAGTTCTACGGACTATTTGGGGGACACTGAAGCTTTCTTT

V: TRBV7-8
J: TRBJ1-5
size: -
D: -
CDR3: CASSAARGGVNQPQHF
DNA: TGTGCCAGCAGCGCCGCGAGAGGGGGGGTAAATCAGCCCCAGCATTTT

V: TRBV4-1
J: TRBJ1-2
size: -
D: -
CDR3: CASNYPGRTNNYGYTF
DNA: TGCGCCAGTAACTACCCAGGACGGACTAATAACTATGGCTACACCTTC

V: TRBV7-2
J: TRBJ2-3
size: -
D: -
CDR3: CASSSFKPGADTQYF
DNA: TGTGCCAGCAGCTCCTTTAAACCGGGGGCAGATACGCAGTATTTT

V: TRBV28
J: TRBJ2-7
size: -
D: -
CDR3: CASSLFGGYEQYF
DNA: TGTGCCAGCAGTTTATTCGGAGGCTACGAGCAGTACTTC

V: TRBV7-2
J: TRBJ2-1
size: -
D: TRBD1
CDR3: CASSGPGQRYNEQFF
DNA: TGTGCCAGCAGCGGTCCGGGACAGCGATACAATGAGCAGTTCTTC

V: TRBV6-4
J: TRBJ1-5
size: -
D: -
CDR3: CASSTGFNQPQHF
DNA: TGTGCCAGCAGTACAGGGTTTAATCAGCCCCAGCATTTT

V: TRBV2
J: TRBJ2-7
size: -
D: TRBD1
CDR3: CASSEGQPYEQYF
DNA: TGTGCCAGCAGTGAGGGACAGCCCTACGAGCAGTACTTC

V: TRBV18
J: TRBJ1-6
size: -
D: -
CDR3: CASSLGQTTPNSPLHF
DNA: TGTGCCAGCTCACTCGGACAGACTACCCCGAATTCACCCCTCCACTTT

V: TRBV4-3
J: TRBJ2-5
size: once
D: TRBD1
CDR3: CASSQLQGQGETQYF
DNA: TGCGCCAGCAGCCAATTACAGGGGCAGGGAGAGACCCAGTACTTC

V: TRBV15
J: TRBJ1-4
size: -
D: TRBD1
CDR3: CATSPGDRGEEKLFF
DNA: TGTGCCACCAGCCCCGGGGACAGGGGTGAGGAAAAACTGTTTTTT

V: TRBV19
J: TRBJ2-1
size: -
D: -
CDR3: CASKSGGGAPRHEQFF
DNA: TGTGCCAGTAAGTCCGGAGGGGGCGCACCCAGACATGAGCAGTTCTTC

V: TRBV5-6
J: TRBJ2-3
size: -
D: TRBD2
CDR3: CASSLVAGGPLDTQYF
DNA: TGTGCCAGCAGCTTGGTAGCGGGGGGTCCTTTAGATACGCAGTATTTT

V: TRBV5-1
J: TRBJ1-1
size: -
D: -
CDR3: CASSPQMNTEAFF
DNA: TGCGCCAGCAGCCCGCAGATGAACACTGAAGCTTTCTTT

V: TRBV6-1
J: TRBJ1-4
size: -
D: TRBD1
CDR3: CASSRDRALSEKLFF
DNA: TGTGCCAGCAGTCGTGACAGGGCCTTGAGTGAAAAACTGTTTTTT

V: TRBV28
J: TRBJ2-7
size: -
D: -
CDR3: CASSADLVYEQYF
DNA: TGTGCCAGCAGTGCAGACTTGGTCTACGAGCAGTACTTC

V: TRBV7-6
J: TRBJ2-5
size: few
D: TRBD1
CDR3: CASSRRNRGETQYF
DNA: TGTGCCAGCAGCCGCCGAAACAGGGGAGAGACCCAGTACTTC

V: TRBV27
J: TRBJ1-1
size: -
D: -
CDR3: CASRNSRGRRGTEAFF
DNA: TGTGCCAGCAGGAACTCTAGGGGAAGGAGAGGCACTGAAGCTTTCTTT

V: TRBV11-2
J: TRBJ1-1
size: -
D: -
CDR3: CASSLGGGKGEAFF
DNA: TGTGCCAGCAGCTTAGGGGGAGGAAAAGGTGAAGCTTTCTTT

V: TRBV2
J: TRBJ1-1
size: -
D: -
CDR3: CARRRDVDTEAFF
DNA: TGTGCCAGGAGGCGGGACGTTGACACTGAAGCTTTCTTT

V: TRBV7-9
J: TRBJ2-5
size: -
D: -
CDR3: CSSSFSGGRRETQYF
DNA: TGTTCCAGCAGCTTTTCTGGAGGACGAAGAGAGACCCAGTACTTC

V: TRBV5-1
J: TRBJ2-1
size: -
D: -
CDR3: CASSLVRGAYHEQFF
DNA: TGCGCCAGCAGCTTGGTACGGGGGGCCTATCATGAGCAGTTCTTC

V: TRBV7-9
J: TRBJ1-1
size: -
D: TRBD1
CDR3: CASSSTGPSNTEAFF
DNA: TGTGCCAGCAGCTCGACAGGGCCGTCGAACACTGAAGCTTTCTTT